Listed here are 17 T cell receptor beta chains from one sample, sequenced in a study of control samples from healthy donors and cancer patients. Profiling relied on immunoSEQ multiplex PCR, and the TCRdb table lists in-frame clones only, not all of them. This sample yields around 150,000 clones, of which roughly 95% are seen a single time; under 1.2% belongs to the top ten. The material sequenced was blood. The receptors come from a woman between 25 and 40 years old in good health.

The CDR3 region is CASSLGGRSYGYTF. The DNA of the CDR3 is TGTGCCAGCAGTTTAGGGGGGCGCAGCTATGGCTACACCTTC. This chain connects TRBV28 to TRBJ1-2; maybe TRBD1 (6 bases). This CDR3 has 14 amino acids. V lost 2 bases and J 4 bases, leaving 11 bases between the germline ends. Germline V gene lookup returns CDR1 MDHEN and CDR2 SYDVKM.

This chain connects TRBV3-1 (or the pseudogene TRBV3-2) to TRBJ1-5; D not certain. Germline assignment: CDR1 LGHDT and CDR2 YNNKEL (reference sequence). The length of the CDR3 is 14 residues. V gave up 3 bases and J gave up 6 bases, with 12 bases separating them. The CDR3 loop reads CASSQNTRGQPQHF. Written as DNA, the CDR3 is TGTGCCAGCAGCCAGAACACGCGGGGTCAGCCCCAGCATTTT.

The sample holds one count of this clone. The CDR3 protein is CASSVSKGENAYNEQFF. The CDR3 nucleotides are TGTGCCAGCAGCGTAAGTAAAGGGGAAAACGCCTACAATGAGCAGTTCTTC. V gene TRBV9 combines with J gene TRBJ2-1; a weak D match, TRBD1 (5 bases). Germline-derived CDR1 and CDR2 are SGDLS and YYNGEE. This CDR3 contains 17 residues. V gave up 1 base and J gave up 2 bases, with 16 bases separating them.

This clone was seen once. V gene TRBV28 combines with J gene TRBJ1-6, with D maybe TRBD1 (5 bases). CDR1 is MDHEN and CDR2 is SYDVKM in the germline V gene. Trimming removed 2 bases from V and 9 bases from J, with 17 bases in between. This CDR3 comprises 16 residues. The CDR3 protein is CASSLMPGAAPSPLHF. DNA for the CDR3: TGTGCCAGCAGTTTAATGCCCGGGGCAGCCCCTTCACCCCTCCACTTT.

The V and J genes are TRBV4-2 and TRBJ2-5; 8 bases agree with TRBD2. The CDR3 runs to 15 residues. CDR1 and CDR2 (germline): LGHNA, YNFKEQ. V lost 3 bases to trimming and J lost 4 bases; unmatched junction nucleotides: 7. CDR3 DNA sequence: TGTGCCAGCAGCCAGCCGAGCGGGAGTCCAGAGACCCAGTACTTC. Translated, it gives CASSQPSGSPETQYF.

The V and J genes are TRBV19 and TRBJ2-7; D is possibly TRBD1 or TRBD2 (5 bases each). Trimming took 3 bases from V and 1 from J, leaving 13 bases between them. CDR3 length equals 15 residues. Germline V lookup: CDR1 LNHDA, CDR2 SQIVND (reference sequence). The CDR3 DNA is TGTGCCAGTAGTATGAAGATCGAGGGGTCCTACGAGCAGTACTTC. Its protein is CASSMKIEGSYEQYF.

The CDR3 DNA sequence: TGCGCCAGCAGCTGGGGACTAGCGGGGCCCACCGACGAGCAGTACTTC. It specifies CASSWGLAGPTDEQYF. The genes are TRBV5-1 and TRBJ2-7; 13 bases agree with TRBD2. The CDR3 runs to 16 residues. V was pared by 3 bases and J by 5 bases, with 8 bases of the junction left unmatched. Germline V gene data show CDR1 as SGHRS and CDR2 as YFSETQ.

The V and J genes are TRBV6-4 and TRBJ2-3, with 9 bases aligning to TRBD2. The germline V gene has CDR1 MRHNA and CDR2 SNTAGT. There are 14 residues in the CDR3. The trim removed 7 bases at V and 2 bases at J, leaving 4 bases unmatched. The CDR3 DNA is TGTGCCAGCAAATTAGCGGGAGACACAGATACGCAGTATTTT. Its protein is CASKLAGDTDTQYF.

The chain is built from TRBV6-4 and TRBJ2-7, with D unclear. Looked up from germline, CDR1 is MRHNA and CDR2 is SNTAGT. CDR3 length: 13 amino acids. Trimming removed 9 bases from V and 0 bases from J, with 12 bases in between. CDR3 nucleotides: TGTGCCAGGATGGACGGTAGCTCCTACGAGCAGTACTTC. Translating it yields CARMDGSSYEQYF.

The rearrangement links TRBV28 to TRBJ1-2, with TRBD1 as a possible D gene (6 bases). V was shortened by 2 bases and J by 4 bases, with 11 bases between the two germline ends. The CDR3 has 14 amino acids. Per germline, CDR1 MDHEN and CDR2 SYDVKM. In nucleotides, the CDR3 is TGTGCCAGCAGTTTAGGGCAGGGGAGCTATGGCTACACCTTC. Translating it yields CASSLGQGSYGYTF.

This clone appeared a few times. V and J are TRBV6-6 and TRBJ1-1, with a possible D match to TRBD1 (5 bases). V was shortened by 5 bases and J by 4 bases, with 17 bases between the two germline ends. Germline CDR1 and CDR2: MNHNY and SVGAGI (reference sequence). The CDR3 runs 15 residues. The CDR3 DNA is TGTGCCAGCAGTCCCCTATTGGGGGTGAGCACTGAAGCTTTCTTT. Encoded protein: CASSPLLGVSTEAFF.

The chain combines TRBV6-2 or TRBV6-3 with TRBJ2-3; tentatively, D is TRBD1 (5 bases). V was shortened by 2 bases and J by 1 base, with 10 bases between the two germline ends. The CDR3 contains 15 residues. Germline lookup yields CDR1 MNHEY and CDR2 SVGEGT. The CDR3 sequence: CASSYGGAGTDTQYF. The DNA for the CDR3 is TGTGCCAGCAGTTACGGTGGGGCAGGCACAGATACGCAGTATTTT.

In DNA, the CDR3 is TGTGCCTGGACACCCCGGGGCCGTGGTGGGGCCAACGTCCTGACTTTC. The encoded protein is CAWTPRGRGGANVLTF. This chain uses TRBV30 with TRBJ2-6; D may match TRBD1 or TRBD2 (5 bases each). The CDR3 is 16 amino acids. Trimming left V 4 bases short and J 3 bases short, with 16 bases between. The germline CDR1 and CDR2 sequences are GTSNPN and SVGIG (reference sequence).

J is TRBJ2-3 and V is TRBV15; D not certain. Germline V CDR1 and CDR2: LNHNV, YYDKDF (reference sequence). The V gene lost 0 bases and the J gene lost 4 bases, with 5 bases spanning the gap. CDR3 length: 13 amino acids. CDR3 amino acids: CATSRDHPDTQYF. CDR3 DNA sequence: TGTGCCACCAGCAGAGATCATCCAGATACGCAGTATTTT.

V and J are TRBV2 and TRBJ2-3; 7 nucleotides align to TRBD2. J was trimmed by 5 bases and V by 0 bases; bases with no gene match: 11. Germline values: CDR1 SNHLY, CDR2 FYNNEI. The CDR3 has 17 amino acids. DNA for the CDR3: TGTGCCAGCAGTGAAGCGCTTGCAGCGGGACGGAAAGATACGCAGTATTTT. Translated, it gives CASSEALAAGRKDTQYF. The full variable domain, completed using reference TRBV2 and TRBJ2-3, is EPEVTQTPSHQVTQMGQEVILRCVPISNHLYFYWYRQILGQKVEFLVSFYNNEISEKSEIFDDQFSVERPDGSNFTLKIRSTKLEDSAMYFCASSEALAAGRKDTQYFGPGTRLTVL.

The chain recombines TRBV7-6 with TRBJ2-2; perhaps D is TRBD1 or TRBD2 (5 bases each). The CDR3 contains 20 residues. Germline V gene sequence: CDR1 SGHVS, CDR2 FNYEAQ. V was clipped by 0 bases and J by 3 bases, with 23 bases between them. The CDR3 is CASSLAIWDPGFGDTGELFF. In DNA, the CDR3 is TGTGCCAGCAGCTTAGCTATTTGGGACCCTGGGTTCGGTGACACCGGGGAGCTGTTTTTT.

This clone occurred once. The chain carries TRBV5-6 and TRBJ2-7; the D call may be TRBD1 or TRBD2 (5 bases each). There are 15 residues in the CDR3. The germline V and J ends were trimmed by 3 bases and 6 bases, with 19 bases remaining between them. Germline CDR1 is SGHDT and CDR2 is YYEEEE. The CDR3 sequence: CASSYGARSPGEQYF. The CDR3, as DNA: TGTGCCAGCAGCTACGGGGCCCGGTCGCCCGGCGAGCAGTACTTC.